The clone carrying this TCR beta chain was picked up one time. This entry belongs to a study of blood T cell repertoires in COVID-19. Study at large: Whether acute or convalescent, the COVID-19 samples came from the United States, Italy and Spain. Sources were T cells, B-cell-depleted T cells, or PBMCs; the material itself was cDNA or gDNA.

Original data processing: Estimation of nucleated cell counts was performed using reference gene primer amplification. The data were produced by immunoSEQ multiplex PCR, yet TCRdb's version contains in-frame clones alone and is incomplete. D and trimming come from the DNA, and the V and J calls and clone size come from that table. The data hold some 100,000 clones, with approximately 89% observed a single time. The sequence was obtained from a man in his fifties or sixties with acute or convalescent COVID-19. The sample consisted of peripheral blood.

The CDR3 protein is CAIRAPGQGIVMNTEAFF. The CDR3 bases are TGTGCCATTAGAGCCCCGGGACAGGGGATAGTCATGAACACTGAAGCTTTCTTT. The J gene is TRBJ1-1, the V gene TRBV10-3; 10 nucleotides line up with TRBD1. Germline V CDR1 and CDR2: ENHRY, SYGVKD. V trimming: 9 bases; J trimming: 0 bases; junction bases outside the gene matches: 16. The CDR3 length is 18 residues.